The 10 T cell receptor beta chains in this list originate from one sample, sequenced in a study of PD-L1 blockade in urothelial cancer. Some clones are missing from TCRdb's copy, which holds only in-frame ones; the method was immunoSEQ multiplex PCR. The table includes about 72,000 clones, 86% detected once. This sample's time point: pretreatment peripheral blood. The sample here was PBMCs, taken around atezolizumab (anti-PD-L1) treatment. All receptors come from a man aged 55 to 70 with urothelial cancer.

The chain links TRBV6-6 to TRBJ1-2; D perhaps matches TRBD1 (6 bases). Germline CDR1 reads MNHNY; CDR2 reads SVGAGI (reference sequence). V lost 8 bases and J lost 2, with 15 bases in between. The CDR3 is made up of 14 amino acids. The CDR3 protein is CASPRPGANYGYTF. CDR3 in DNA: TGTGCCAGCCCCAGGCCAGGGGCCAACTATGGCTACACCTTC.

This clone was found once. The chain links TRBV19 to TRBJ2-1; D not certain. Germline CDR1 reads LNHDA; CDR2 reads SQIVND (reference sequence). The CDR3 extends over 15 amino acids. V dropped 2 bases and J dropped 2 bases, with 10 bases sitting between them. The CDR3 is CASSIYFSAYNEQFF. In DNA, the CDR3 is TGTGCCAGTAGTATATACTTTTCTGCCTACAATGAGCAGTTCTTC.

CDR3 protein: CASSHPGQGAGGELFF. As DNA, the CDR3 is TGTGCCAGCAGCCATCCGGGACAGGGGGCAGGCGGGGAGCTGTTTTTT. The chain couples TRBV4-2 to TRBJ2-2, with TRBD1 matching 12 bases. This CDR3 has 16 amino acids. In germline, CDR1 is LGHNA, CDR2 YNFKEQ. J was trimmed by 7 bases and V by 3 bases; bases with no gene match: 6.

The V call is TRBV11-2, the J call TRBJ1-1; 7 positions agree with TRBD1. The CDR3 contains 14 residues. Germline V gene sequence: CDR1 SGHAT, CDR2 FQNNGV. J was trimmed by 5 bases and V by 7 bases; bases with no gene match: 10. This CDR3 reads CASTRDSEITEAFF. The CDR3 nucleotides read TGTGCCAGCACCCGGGACAGCGAGATTACTGAAGCTTTCTTT.

This chain joins TRBV19 and TRBJ1-2; D is ambiguous. Germline V gene lookup returns CDR1 LNHDA and CDR2 SQIVND (reference sequence). The V end was cut by 3 bases, the J end by 6 bases, with 17 bases between. This CDR3 is 15 amino acids long. The CDR3: CASSMRVDVGHGYTF. CDR3 bases: TGTGCCAGTAGTATGAGGGTGGACGTAGGCCATGGCTACACCTTC.

The rearrangement uses TRBV21-1 and TRBJ2-7; TRBD1, the D gene given by the table, was not confirmed from the DNA. TRBV21-1 is listed as a pseudogene. The CDR3 sequence is 11 residues long. The CDR3 DNA sequence: TGTGCCAGCAGCAAAGGGCACGAGCAGTACTTC. This encodes CASSKGHEQYF.

The V and J genes are TRBV6-5 and TRBJ2-3, with 8 bases identical to TRBD2. This CDR3 region has 15 residues. From germline, CDR1 is MNHEY and CDR2 SVGAGI. Unmatched junction bases numbered 6, after V lost 5 bases and J lost 2 bases. CDR3 loop: CASSPGTRTTDTQYF. In DNA, the CDR3 is TGTGCCAGCAGTCCCGGGACTAGGACCACAGATACGCAGTATTTT.

The chain is built from TRBV13 and TRBJ1-2; TRBD1 might be the D (6 bases). CDR3 length: 14 residues. Germline lookup yields CDR1 PRHDT and CDR2 FYEKMQ (reference sequence). V was cut by 5 bases and J by 4 bases, with 14 bases left in between. The CDR3: CASSPQDSPYGYTF. CDR3 coding DNA: TGTGCCAGCAGCCCCCAGGACAGTCCCTATGGCTACACCTTC.

The rearrangement links TRBV6-7 to TRBJ2-7, with a possible D match to TRBD1 (6 bases). TRBV6-7 is recorded as an ORF, its role being uncertain. Trimming cost V 0 bases and J 2 bases, with 17 bases left between them. This CDR3 has 17 amino acids. The CDR3 DNA reads TGTGCCAGCAGTTACTCCCGCAGCCGGACAGTAACCTACGAGCAGTACTTC. Amino acids: CASSYSRSRTVTYEQYF.

The chain combines TRBV19 with TRBJ2-5; D gene uncertain. V shed 10 bases and J shed 3 bases, with 3 bases lying between them. This CDR3 comprises 9 residues. Germline V CDR1 and CDR2: LNHDA, SQIVND (reference sequence). DNA of the CDR3: TGTGCCACTAAAGAGACCCAGTACTTC. Protein sequence: CATKETQYF.